Listed below are T cell receptor beta chains from one sample, sequenced in a study of cytomegalovirus exposure and HLA in healthy donors. The table came from immunoSEQ multiplex PCR; TCRdb's copy has only in-frame clones and leaves some out. The sample gives 150,000 to 200,000 clones, roughly 80% of which show up once; about 1.5% is in the top ten. Material for sequencing was PBMCs. The receptor source for this set is a woman between 18 and 30 years old in good health and CMV-seronegative. The CDR3 runs from the conserved cysteine through the conserved F or W. Each record gives: clone size, D gene, J gene, V gene, CDR3 protein, CDR3 DNA. The D gene is left open where the match is weak. A clone size is listed for some rows: how often the clone was seen (once, few, many), or a class if it is expanded.

-,-,TRBJ1-2,TRBV4-3,CASSQDPTASYGYTF,TGCGCCAGCAGCCAAGATCCGACAGCGAGTTATGGCTACACCTTC
-,-,TRBJ1-4,TRBV27,CASSLSAGIPIATNEKLFF,TGTGCCAGCAGTTTGTCCGCAGGCATTCCTATTGCAACTAATGAAAAACTGTTTTTT
once,TRBD1,TRBJ2-2,TRBV12-5,CASGLDPYRGYTGELFF,TGTGCTAGTGGTTTGGACCCTTACAGGGGGTACACCGGGGAGCTGTTTTTT
-,TRBD1,TRBJ1-1,TRBV7-9,CASSLDPGQGNTEAFF,TGTGCCAGCAGCTTAGACCCGGGACAGGGGAACACTGAAGCTTTCTTT
-,TRBD1,TRBJ1-2,TRBV7-2,CASSPIGTGLNYGYTF,TGTGCCAGCAGCCCTATCGGGACAGGTTTAAACTATGGCTACACCTTC
-,-,TRBJ1-1,TRBV19,CASSWRVSTEAFF,TGTGCCAGTAGTTGGAGGGTAAGCACTGAAGCTTTCTTT
-,TRBD1,TRBJ1-5,TRBV7-8,CASSLRTGTLSGSNQPQHF,TGTGCCAGCAGCCTAAGGACAGGGACTCTTTCCGGTAGCAATCAGCCCCAGCATTTT
few,-,TRBJ1-4,TRBV4-1,CASSQYGQTNEKLFF,TGCGCCAGCAGCCAGTACGGACAAACTAATGAAAAACTGTTTTTT
-,TRBD1,TRBJ2-3,TRBV18,CASSPRGGQGYTDTQYF,TGTGCCAGCTCACCCCGTGGGGGACAGGGGTATACAGATACGCAGTATTTT
-,TRBD2,TRBJ2-7,TRBV15,CATSRGGRDLSVREQYF,TGTGCCACCAGCAGAGGAGGGAGGGACTTATCCGTCCGGGAGCAGTACTTC
-,-,TRBJ2-2,TRBV30,CAWAGEIYTGELFF,TGTGCCTGGGCAGGCGAGATCTACACCGGGGAGCTGTTTTTT
-,TRBD2,TRBJ2-3,TRBV9,CASTETSGSDTQYF,TGTGCCAGCACCGAGACTAGCGGGAGCGATACGCAGTATTTT
once,TRBD1,TRBJ2-3,TRBV4-3,CASSDRGPTDTQYF,TGCGCCAGCTCGGACAGGGGGCCTACAGATACGCAGTATTTT
-,-,TRBJ2-1,TRBV7-9,CASSSTIDNEQFF,TGTGCCAGCAGCTCCACAATCGACAATGAGCAGTTCTTC
-,TRBD2,TRBJ2-7,TRBV2,CASTAGPGGGWYEQYF,TGTGCCAGCACCGCCGGCCCCGGGGGGGGTTGGTACGAGCAGTACTTC
few,-,TRBJ2-1,TRBV29-1,CSVRTTNEQFF,TGCAGCGTCCGGACAACAAATGAGCAGTTCTTC
once,TRBD2,TRBJ2-3,TRBV19,CASSIVLAVTDTQYF,TGTGCCAGTAGTATAGTGCTAGCGGTCACAGATACGCAGTATTTT
-,-,TRBJ2-3,TRBV9,CASSATGGATDTQYF,TGTGCCAGCAGCGCAACAGGGGGGGCCACAGATACGCAGTATTTT
-,-,TRBJ1-1,TRBV5-1,CASSLEGGEAFF,TGCGCCAGCAGCTTGGAGGGGGGGGAAGCTTTCTTT
-,TRBD1,TRBJ1-2,TRBV7-9,CSSSSAKGGGYGYTF,TGTTCCAGCAGCTCCGCGAAAGGGGGCGGTTATGGCTACACCTTC
few,TRBD1,TRBJ1-1,TRBV10-3,CAISDRDRRNTEAFF,TGTGCCATCAGTGACCGGGACAGACGGAACACTGAAGCTTTCTTT
-,TRBD2,TRBJ2-3,TRBV5-1,CASSWTSGVSTDTQYF,TGCGCCAGCAGCTGGACTAGCGGAGTTAGCACAGATACGCAGTATTTT
once,TRBD1,TRBJ1-1,TRBV29-1,CSVRTGGLNTEAFF,TGCAGCGTACGGACAGGGGGCCTGAACACTGAAGCTTTCTTT
once,-,TRBJ2-6,TRBV28,CASSFNRYFPGANVLTF,TGTGCCAGCAGTTTCAACAGGTATTTTCCTGGGGCCAACGTCCTGACTTTC
once,-,TRBJ2-1,TRBV7-2,CASSSGLGAHNEQFF,TGTGCCAGCAGCTCGGGACTCGGGGCCCACAATGAGCAGTTCTTC
-,TRBD1,TRBJ1-2,TRBV9,CASSMHRGLTTNNYGYTF,TGTGCCAGCAGCATGCACAGGGGCCTCACAACTAATAACTATGGCTACACCTTC
-,-,TRBJ1-2,TRBV19,CASSIGGNEQGYTF,TGTGCCAGTAGTATAGGTGGCAACGAACAAGGCTACACCTTC
once,-,TRBJ2-7,TRBV27,CASSFRGSYEQYF,TGTGCCAGCAGTTTCAGGGGCTCCTACGAGCAGTACTTC
-,TRBD1,TRBJ1-2,TRBV5-4,CASTIGTELSSYGYTF,TGTGCCAGCACTATCGGGACAGAGCTGTCTTCCTATGGCTACACCTTC
few,-,TRBJ2-5,TRBV6-5,CASSLGETQYF,TGTGCCAGCAGCCTCGGGGAGACCCAGTACTTC
-,-,TRBJ2-2,TRBV7-9,CASKRSAGSDTGELFF,TGTGCCAGCAAAAGGAGTGCGGGGTCTGACACCGGGGAGCTGTTTTTT
-,-,TRBJ1-2,TRBV28,CASSLGARSNYGYTF,TGTGCCAGCAGTTTAGGGGCCCGTTCTAACTATGGCTACACCTTC
-,TRBD2,TRBJ2-2,TRBV7-2,CASSLALGLAGSGELFF,TGTGCCAGCAGCTTAGCCTTGGGACTAGCGGGGTCCGGGGAGCTGTTTTTT
-,TRBD1,TRBJ1-1,TRBV7-2,CASISHPGGVTEAFF,TGTGCCAGCATCAGCCACCCAGGGGGCGTCACTGAAGCTTTCTTT
-,-,TRBJ2-7,TRBV4-2,CASSSREHAYEQYF,TGTGCCAGCAGCTCACGGGAGCACGCCTACGAGCAGTACTTC
-,-,TRBJ1-1,TRBV5-1,CASSPGRGGVYNTEAFF,TGCGCCAGCAGCCCGGGTCGGGGGGGCGTCTATAACACTGAAGCTTTCTTT
-,TRBD2,TRBJ2-3,TRBV10-3,CAISESPGAGGRSDTQYF,TGTGCCATCAGTGAGTCACCCGGCGCTGGCGGGAGGTCAGATACGCAGTATTTT
-,TRBD2,TRBJ2-1,TRBV28,CASGLTSGVSYNEQFF,TGTGCCAGCGGCCTGACTAGCGGGGTATCCTACAATGAGCAGTTCTTC
few,-,TRBJ1-2,TRBV5-4,CASSHDLPTYGYTF,TGTGCCAGCAGCCACGATCTTCCTACCTATGGCTACACCTTC
-,-,TRBJ1-5,TRBV6-6,CASSYSGQGNNQPQHF,TGTGCCAGCAGTTACTCGGGTCAGGGCAACAATCAGCCCCAGCATTTT
-,-,TRBJ1-1,TRBV27,CASSLAGGEAFF,TGTGCCAGCAGTCTCGCGGGGGGTGAAGCTTTCTTT
-,-,TRBJ2-5,TRBV11-2,CASSLVATLEETQYF,TGTGCCAGCAGCTTAGTAGCCACCTTGGAGGAGACCCAGTACTTC
-,-,TRBJ2-2,TRBV2,CASRRLDGDTGELFF,TGTGCCAGCAGACGACTAGATGGGGATACCGGGGAGCTGTTTTTT
few,TRBD2,TRBJ2-2,TRBV4-1,CASSFRDYYTGELFF,TGCGCCAGCAGCTTCCGGGACTACTACACCGGGGAGCTGTTTTTT
-,TRBD1,TRBJ1-1,TRBV6-5,CAYRGPDGEAFF,TGTGCCTACAGGGGCCCCGACGGCGAAGCTTTCTTT
-,-,TRBJ2-3,TRBV19,CASSIPRVKGTDTQYF,TGTGCCAGTAGTATACCCAGGGTAAAGGGCACAGATACGCAGTATTTT
-,-,TRBJ1-1,TRBV28,CASRIRGMNTEAFF,TGTGCCAGCAGAATTAGGGGTATGAACACTGAAGCTTTCTTT
-,-,TRBJ1-4,TRBV7-7,CASSPRTEVLMKVLFF,TGTGCCAGCAGCCCACGGACAGAGGTATTAATGAAAGTACTGTTTTTT
once,-,TRBJ2-2,TRBV5-4,CASSFGSTGELFF,TGTGCCAGCAGCTTTGGCAGCACCGGGGAGCTGTTTTTT
-,TRBD1,TRBJ1-5,TRBV23-1,CASLFQGADNQPQHF,TGCGCCAGCCTCTTTCAGGGGGCAGACAATCAGCCCCAGCATTTT
-,-,TRBJ1-4,TRBV4-1,CASSHPSRGSTNEKLFF,TGCGCCAGCAGCCACCCCTCCAGGGGCTCAACTAATGAAAAACTGTTTTTT
-,-,TRBJ2-1,TRBV5-6,CASSLTTGSARGNEQFF,TGTGCCAGCAGCTTAACAACAGGGTCCGCGAGAGGGAATGAGCAGTTCTTC
-,-,TRBJ2-1,TRBV6-1,CASSPTDEQFF,TGTGCCAGCAGTCCTACAGATGAGCAGTTCTTC